The entry that follows covers one TCR beta chain sequence. It lacks a known antigen. No quality values exist for individual bases; no much larger clone is one base distant. This sample is part of a study of T cell repertoires in cytomegalovirus infection (dated by TCRdb to the late 2010s). At the level of the whole study: The HLA type of each donor mattered for the analysis, because public TCR beta signatures pointed to carriage of CMV infection along with the matching HLA type.

General conclusions and limits of the study: In both this cohort and an independent roughly 400-donor cohort, the cumulative frequency of public TCR beta family members distinguished carriers of CMV infection plus the relevant HLA type. The ex vivo response was dominated by HLA-C-restricted CMV-specific TCR beta clonotypes, which also provided the single most frequent clonotype in two of eight donors.

The germline V gene gives CDR1 as SNHLY and CDR2 as FYNNEI. A distance of 18 bases separates the germline ends of V and J, which lose 8 bases and 10 bases respectively. Its CDR3 holds 12 amino acids, cysteine through phenylalanine. CDR3 DNA only is kept here, 36 bases in frame from base 1. The sample was run on an Illumina HiSeq 1500. TCRdb reran the public reads through fastp at Q25 and MiXCR, keeping productive beta chains. A single entry per CDR3 protein holds the most common genes and DNA from its merged rows. The sample yields about 180,000 distinct CDR3 sequences; about an eighth were counted once. The top ten constitute more than 20% of the sample.

The source of this sequence is a human donor in good health (CMV status not recorded). Some clones in this sample may be carry-over from other donors' samples. This chain joins TRBV2 to TRBJ2-7, with the D gene uncertain. The sample comprised PBMCs. The bases read TGTGCCAGCGTGAAGGGTCCAGCAGAACAGTACTTC. This is translated as CASVKGPAEQYF.